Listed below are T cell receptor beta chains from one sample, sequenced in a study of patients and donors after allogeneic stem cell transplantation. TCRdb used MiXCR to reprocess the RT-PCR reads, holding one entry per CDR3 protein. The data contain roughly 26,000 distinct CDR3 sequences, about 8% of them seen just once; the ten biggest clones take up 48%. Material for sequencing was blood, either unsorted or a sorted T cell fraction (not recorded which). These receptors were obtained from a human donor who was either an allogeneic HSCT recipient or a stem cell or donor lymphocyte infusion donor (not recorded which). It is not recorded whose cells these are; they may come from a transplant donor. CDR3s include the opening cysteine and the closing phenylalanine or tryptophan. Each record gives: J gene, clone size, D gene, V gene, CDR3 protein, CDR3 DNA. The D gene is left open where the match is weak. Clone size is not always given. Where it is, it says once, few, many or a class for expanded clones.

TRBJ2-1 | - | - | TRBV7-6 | CASSLRVYNEQFF | TGTGCCAGCAGCTTACGTGTTTACAATGAGCAGTTCTTC
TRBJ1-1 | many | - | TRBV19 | CASRFILGNTEAFF | TGTGCCAGTAGGTTCATTCTAGGGAACACTGAAGCTTTCTTT
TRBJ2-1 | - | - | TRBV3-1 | CASSQDLGGDNEQFF | TGTGCCAGCAGCCAAGATCTGGGCGGGGACAATGAGCAGTTCTTC
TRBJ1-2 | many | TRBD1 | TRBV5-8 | CASRSYGTAARGYGYTF | TGTGCCAGCAGATCATATGGGACAGCGGCACGGGGCTATGGCTACACCTTC
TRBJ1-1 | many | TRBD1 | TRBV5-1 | CASSLALAGGPQSGAFF | TGCGCCAGCAGCTTGGCCTTGGCAGGGGGCCCTCAGAGCGGAGCTTTCTTT
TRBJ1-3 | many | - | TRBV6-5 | CASSWGGNTIYF | TGTGCCAGCAGTTGGGGCGGAAACACCATATATTTT
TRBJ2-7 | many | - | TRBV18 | CASSPGTSKTHLGNEQYF | TGTGCCAGCTCACCCGGGACATCCAAAACCCATCTGGGGAACGAGCAGTACTTC
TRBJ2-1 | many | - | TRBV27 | CASRPRGKYNEQFF | TGTGCCAGCAGGCCCCGAGGCAAATACAATGAGCAGTTCTTC
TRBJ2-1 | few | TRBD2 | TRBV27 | CASIVSPSSGGTEQFF | TGTGCCAGCATCGTAAGCCCATCTAGCGGGGGTACTGAGCAGTTCTTC
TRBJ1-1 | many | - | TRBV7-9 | CASSLGGWDEAFF | TGTGCCAGCAGCCTCGGCGGCTGGGATGAAGCTTTCTTT
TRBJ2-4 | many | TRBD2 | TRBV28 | CASTGWAGGAKNIQYF | TGTGCCAGCACGGGGTGGGCGGGGGGAGCCAAAAACATTCAGTACTTC
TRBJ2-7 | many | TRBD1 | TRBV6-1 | CASSEARGWGEQYF | TGTGCCAGCAGTGAAGCCAGGGGGTGGGGCGAGCAGTACTTC
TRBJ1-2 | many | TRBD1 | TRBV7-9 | CASSLWAVTGGGYTF | TGTGCCAGCAGCTTATGGGCTGTGACAGGGGGTGGCTACACCTTC
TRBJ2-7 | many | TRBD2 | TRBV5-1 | CASSLTSGSYEQYF | TGCGCCAGCAGTTTGACTAGCGGGAGCTACGAGCAGTACTTC
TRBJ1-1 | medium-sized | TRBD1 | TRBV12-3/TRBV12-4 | CASSRTGTEAFF | TGTGCCAGCAGTCGGACAGGGACTGAAGCTTTCTTT
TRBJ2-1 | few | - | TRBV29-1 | CSVPVWDRNGNEQFF | TGCAGCGTACCGGTCTGGGACCGTAACGGCAATGAGCAGTTCTTC
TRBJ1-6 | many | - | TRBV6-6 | CASSQVPNSPLHF | TGTGCCAGCAGCCAGGTTCCTAATTCACCCCTCCACTTT
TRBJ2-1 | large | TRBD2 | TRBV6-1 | CASSETSGRYNEQFF | TGTGCCAGCAGTGAGACTAGCGGGAGATACAATGAGCAGTTCTTC
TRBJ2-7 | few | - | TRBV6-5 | CASSSRTSAEQYF | TGTGCCAGCAGTTCCCGGACCTCGGCCGAGCAGTACTTC
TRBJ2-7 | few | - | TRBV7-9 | CASNLGWGAVNEQYF | TGTGCCAGCAACCTCGGGTGGGGGGCCGTCAACGAGCAGTACTTC
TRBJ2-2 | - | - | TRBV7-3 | CASSPPGDGGELFF | TGTGCCAGCAGTCCCCCAGGGGATGGCGGGGAGCTGTTTTTT
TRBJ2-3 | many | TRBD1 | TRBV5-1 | CASSYGQGKGADTQYF | TGCGCCAGCAGCTACGGACAGGGTAAGGGCGCAGATACGCAGTATTTT
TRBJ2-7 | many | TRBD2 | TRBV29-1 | CSGTSGAYEQYF | TGCAGCGGGACTAGCGGAGCCTACGAGCAGTACTTC
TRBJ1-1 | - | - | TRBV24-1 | CATSEGGLRGTFF | TGTGCCACCAGTGAGGGGGGGCTTAGGGGAACTTTCTTT
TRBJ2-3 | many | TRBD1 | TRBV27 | CASSSTRTGIDTQYF | TGTGCCAGCAGTTCTACCCGGACAGGGATAGATACGCAGTATTTT
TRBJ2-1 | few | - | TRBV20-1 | CSARVPSTDEQFF | TGCAGTGCTAGGGTCCCTTCCACGGATGAGCAGTTCTTC
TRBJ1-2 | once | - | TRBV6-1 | CASSERPSGDYGYTF | TGTGCCAGCAGTGAAAGGCCGTCGGGGGACTATGGCTACACCTTC
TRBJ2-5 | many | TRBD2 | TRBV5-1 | CASSLLSGSSETQYF | TGCGCCAGCAGCTTACTTAGCGGGAGTTCAGAGACCCAGTACTTC
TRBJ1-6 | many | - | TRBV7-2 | CASSLGQVGSPLHF | TGTGCCAGCAGCTTAGGGCAGGTCGGTTCACCCCTCCACTTT
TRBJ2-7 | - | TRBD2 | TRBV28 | CASWTSGSSYEQYF | TGTGCCAGCTGGACTAGCGGGAGCTCCTACGAGCAGTACTTC
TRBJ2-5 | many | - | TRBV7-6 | CASSIEPSYEETQYF | TGTGCCAGCAGCATCGAGCCCTCATACGAAGAGACCCAGTACTTC
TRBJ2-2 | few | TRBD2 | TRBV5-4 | CASSHPTSVNTGELFF | TGTGCCAGCAGCCACCCGACTAGCGTGAACACCGGGGAGCTGTTTTTT
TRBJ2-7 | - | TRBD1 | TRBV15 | CATSNYDRADYEQYF | TGTGCCACCAGCAATTATGACAGGGCCGACTACGAGCAGTACTTC
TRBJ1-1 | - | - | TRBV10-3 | CAIKGSEVGRTEAFF | TGTGCCATCAAGGGTTCTGAGGTGGGTAGAACTGAAGCTTTCTTT
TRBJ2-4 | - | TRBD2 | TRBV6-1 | CASSESLPGGAGGNIQYF | TGTGCCAGCAGTGAAAGTCTCCCGGGGGGAGCTGGTGGGAACATTCAGTACTTC
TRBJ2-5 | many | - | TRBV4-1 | CASSQDPGTLETQYF | TGCGCCAGCAGCCAAGATCCCGGGACTCTAGAGACCCAGTACTTC
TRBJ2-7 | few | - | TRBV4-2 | CASSPRNSMSTYEQYF | TGTGCCAGCAGCCCTAGAAACAGTATGTCCACCTACGAGCAGTACTTC
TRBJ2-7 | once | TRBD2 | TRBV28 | CASSPPTSGSHEQYF | TGTGCCAGCAGTCCCCCGACTAGCGGGTCCCACGAGCAGTACTTC
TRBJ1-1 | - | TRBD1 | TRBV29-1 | CSVGRGPTEAFF | TGCAGCGTTGGCAGGGGGCCCACTGAAGCTTTCTTT
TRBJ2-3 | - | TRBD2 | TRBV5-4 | CASTRTSGGVSSVDTQYF | TGTGCCAGCACCAGGACTAGCGGGGGGGTATCTAGCGTGGATACGCAGTATTTT
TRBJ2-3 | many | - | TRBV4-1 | CASSSQETDTQYF | TGCGCCAGCAGCTCCCAGGAAACAGATACGCAGTATTTT
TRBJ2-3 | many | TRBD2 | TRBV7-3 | CASSTQSGAGDTQYF | TGTGCCAGCAGTACCCAAAGCGGGGCGGGAGATACGCAGTATTTT
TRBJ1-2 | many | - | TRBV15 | CATSRDRRGRRGYTF | TGTGCCACCAGCAGAGATCGTAGGGGAAGGAGAGGCTACACCTTC
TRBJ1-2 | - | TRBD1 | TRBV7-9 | CASSDRGAVYGYTF | TGTGCCAGCAGCGACAGGGGTGCGGTTTATGGCTACACCTTC
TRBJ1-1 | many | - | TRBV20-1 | CSALLGRMNTEAFF | TGCAGTGCTCTTCTTGGCCGGATGAACACTGAAGCTTTCTTT
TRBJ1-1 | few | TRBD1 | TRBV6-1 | CASTLQQGSGAFF | TGTGCCAGCACCTTACAACAGGGGTCGGGCGCTTTCTTT
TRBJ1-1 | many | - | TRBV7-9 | CASSAQSLTEAFF | TGTGCCAGCAGCGCCCAGAGCCTCACTGAAGCTTTCTTT
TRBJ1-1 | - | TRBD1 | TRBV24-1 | CATSDVNRGTEAFF | TGTGCCACCAGTGATGTGAACAGGGGGACTGAAGCTTTCTTT
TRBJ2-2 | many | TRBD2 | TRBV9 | CASSVGLAGNTGELFF | TGTGCCAGCAGCGTAGGGCTAGCGGGGAACACCGGGGAGCTGTTTTTT
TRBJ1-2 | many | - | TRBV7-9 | CASSLADYGYTF | TGTGCCAGCAGCCTCGCAGACTATGGCTACACCTTC
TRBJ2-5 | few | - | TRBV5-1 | CASSFTQETQYF | TGCGCCAGCAGCTTTACACAAGAGACCCAGTACTTC
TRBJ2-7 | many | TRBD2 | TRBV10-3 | CAIGAGGLYEQYF | TGTGCCATCGGGGCGGGGGGGCTTTACGAGCAGTACTTC
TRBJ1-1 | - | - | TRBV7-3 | CASSFRQGGEAFF | TGTGCCAGCAGCTTTCGGCAGGGCGGCGAAGCTTTCTTT
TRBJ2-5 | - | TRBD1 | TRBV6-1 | CASSPRTGQETQYF | TGTGCCAGCAGTCCAAGGACAGGGCAAGAGACCCAGTACTTC
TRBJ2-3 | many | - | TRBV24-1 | CATSDPQGSTTDTQYF | TGTGCCACCAGTGATCCACAGGGTTCTACTACAGATACGCAGTATTTT
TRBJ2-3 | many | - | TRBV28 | CASSWGDTQYF | TGTGCCAGCAGTTGGGGGGATACGCAGTATTTT
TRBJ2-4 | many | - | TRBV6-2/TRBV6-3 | CASSYSSPAIQYF | TGTGCCAGCAGTTACTCGAGCCCTGCCATTCAGTACTTC
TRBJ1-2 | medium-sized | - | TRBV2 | CASSAGPPGYTF | TGTGCCAGCAGTGCAGGGCCCCCTGGCTACACCTTC